The T cell receptor (beta chain) described here comes from a study of blood T cells in healthy people across ages (dated by TCRdb to the mid-2010s). At the level of the whole study: Template switching captured roughly one uniquely barcoded TCR beta cDNA molecule per two T cells in model experiments. To track age-related changes in TCR beta repertoire diversity, the study relied on deep sequencing normalized with unique cDNA molecular identifiers. Donors were grouped into four age groups: young (average approximately 16 years), middle-aged (over 35), aged (over 55) and long-lived (approximately 82). Donors of different ages were randomly distributed across sequencing lanes to avoid experimental bias. For two donors (one aged 18 to 29 and one aged 80 or older), the study analyzed two additional independent replicas of 1 million unique cDNA reads from the same blood draw.

V was cut back by 0 bases and J by 7 bases, leaving a gap of 10 bases between them. Via the germline V gene (reference sequence), CDR1 is MNHNY and CDR2 SVGAGI. The CDR3 covers 13 residues, taking in both the cysteine and the phenylalanine. The sequence is cut down to CDR3 DNA, 39 bases in frame from base 1. The 35 to 40 donors, aged about 6 to 100 years, were systemically healthy Caucasian individuals from Russia. Each donor gave 8 to 10 milliliters of peripheral blood, collected into EDTA-treated Vacutainer tubes. Ficoll-Paque density-gradient centrifugation was used to isolate PBMCs, with at least 6 million obtained per sample. Trizol reagent was used to extract total RNA from PBMCs, with at least 5 micrograms per sample. Naive CD45RAhigh/CD27high T cell percentages were measured by flow cytometry on a PBMC aliquot from every donor. Preparation of the library involved 5' RACE. Sequencing used an Illumina HiSeq 2500. A second about 7 to 12 cycle PCR used a sample-barcoded 5' primer and a J-beta primer mix. A template-switch 5' adaptor carrying 12 random nucleotides introduced a unique molecular identifier onto each TCR beta cDNA molecule. Each sample yielded at least 2.5 million CDR3-containing paired-end reads. First-strand cDNA was synthesized from all RNA with the Mint cDNA synthesis kit, primed by a TRBC-specific oligonucleotide. All cDNA was treated with uracil-DNA glycosylase and then went through a first 18-cycle PCR with the universal primers M1SS and BC2_uni_R. Under the source paper's analysis protocol: Each sample was normalized by randomly selecting 1 million high-quality reads, each carrying a distinct molecular identifier. Reads with shared molecular identifiers were discarded instead of being binned into consensus sequences. MiTCR, with a Q25 quality threshold and the strictest error-elimination algorithm, was used for CDR3 identification, clonotype clustering and error correction. Lower-bound total TCR beta diversity was estimated with a nonparametric unseen species model using Euler transformation. TCRdb's own reprocessing of the public reads used fastp at Q25 and MiXCR and kept productive beta chains. All rows with the same CDR3 protein become a single entry with the most common DNA and genes. TCRdb's processing, not the authors', yielded these V and J calls. This sample gives around 750,000 distinct CDR3 sequences in total; approximately 53% of them show up just once. The top ten clones comprise around 40% of the sample.

Broad study findings and their caveats: Since profiling was done on bulk unsorted PBMCs, naive and antigen-experienced compartments could not be conclusively compared. Estimates of total diversity from one million sequenced T cells were regarded as lower bounds and underestimates. As age increased, observed TCR beta diversity per million T cells dropped in a roughly linear way, and a significant reduction was already evident by age around 41. The CMV infection status of donors was not known, potentially confounding age-related changes in expanded clonotypes. The percentage of naive T cells measured by flow cytometry correlated strongly with observed TCR beta diversity. Compared with the aged group, the long-lived group had more naive CD4+ T cells, fewer expanded clones and increased TCR diversity, suggesting age selection.

Concerning this clonotype itself: Its binding antigen is unknown. There are no base qualities to consult, and no much larger clone falls within one base.

The sequence derives from a man aged 80 or over in good health. The specimen was blood. The chain is made from TRBV6-6 and TRBJ2-7; D gene: possibly TRBD2, on 5 matching bases. The CDR3 reads as follows: CASSYSLDLEQYF. The bases read TGTGCCAGCAGTTACTCGTTGGACTTAGAGCAGTACTTC.